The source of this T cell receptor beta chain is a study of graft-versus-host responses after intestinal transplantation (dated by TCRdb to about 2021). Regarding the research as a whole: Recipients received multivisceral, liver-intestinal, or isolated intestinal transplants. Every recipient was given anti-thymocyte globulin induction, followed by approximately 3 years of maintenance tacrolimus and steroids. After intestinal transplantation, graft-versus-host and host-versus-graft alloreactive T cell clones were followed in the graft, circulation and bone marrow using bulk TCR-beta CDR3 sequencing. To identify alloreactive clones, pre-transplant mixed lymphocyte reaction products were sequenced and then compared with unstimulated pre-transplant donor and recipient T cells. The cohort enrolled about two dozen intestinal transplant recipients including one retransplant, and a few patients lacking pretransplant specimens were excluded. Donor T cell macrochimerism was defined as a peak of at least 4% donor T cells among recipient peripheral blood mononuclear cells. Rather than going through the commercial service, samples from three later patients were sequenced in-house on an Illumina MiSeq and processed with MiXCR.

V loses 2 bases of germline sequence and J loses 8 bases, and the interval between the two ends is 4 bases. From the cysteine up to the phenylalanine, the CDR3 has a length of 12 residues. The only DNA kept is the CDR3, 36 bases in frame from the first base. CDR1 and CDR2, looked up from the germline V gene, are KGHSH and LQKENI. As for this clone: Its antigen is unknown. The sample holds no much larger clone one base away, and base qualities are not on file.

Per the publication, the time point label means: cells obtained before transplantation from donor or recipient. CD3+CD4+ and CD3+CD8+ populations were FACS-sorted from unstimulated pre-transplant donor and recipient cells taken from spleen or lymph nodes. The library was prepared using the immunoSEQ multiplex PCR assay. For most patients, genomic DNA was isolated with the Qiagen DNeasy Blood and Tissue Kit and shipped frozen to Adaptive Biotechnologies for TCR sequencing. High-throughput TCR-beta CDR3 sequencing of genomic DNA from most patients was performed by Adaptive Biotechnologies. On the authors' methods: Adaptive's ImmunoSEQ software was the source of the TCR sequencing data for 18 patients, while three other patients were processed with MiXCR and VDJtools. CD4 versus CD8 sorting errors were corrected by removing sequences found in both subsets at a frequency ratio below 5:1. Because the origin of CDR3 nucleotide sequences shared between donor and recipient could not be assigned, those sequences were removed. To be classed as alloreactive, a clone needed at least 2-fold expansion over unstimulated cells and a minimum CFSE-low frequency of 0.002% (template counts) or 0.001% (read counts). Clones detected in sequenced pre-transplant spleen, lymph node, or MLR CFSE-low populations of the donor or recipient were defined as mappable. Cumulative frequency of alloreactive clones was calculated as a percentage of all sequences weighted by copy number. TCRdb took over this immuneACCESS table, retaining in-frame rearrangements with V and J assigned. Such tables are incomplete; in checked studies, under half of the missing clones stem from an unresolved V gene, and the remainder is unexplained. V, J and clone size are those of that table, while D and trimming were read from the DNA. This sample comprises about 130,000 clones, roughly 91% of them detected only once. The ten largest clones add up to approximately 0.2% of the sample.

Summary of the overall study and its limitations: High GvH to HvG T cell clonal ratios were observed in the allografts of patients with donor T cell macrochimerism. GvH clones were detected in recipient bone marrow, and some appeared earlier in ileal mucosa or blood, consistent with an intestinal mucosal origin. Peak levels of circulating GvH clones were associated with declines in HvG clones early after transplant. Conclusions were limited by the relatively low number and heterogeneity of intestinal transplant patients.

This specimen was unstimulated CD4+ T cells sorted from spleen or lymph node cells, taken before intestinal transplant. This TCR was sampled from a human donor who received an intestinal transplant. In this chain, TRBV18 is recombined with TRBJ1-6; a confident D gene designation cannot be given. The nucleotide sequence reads TGTGCCAGCTCACCAGGGGATTCACCCCTCCACTTT. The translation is CASSPGDSPLHF. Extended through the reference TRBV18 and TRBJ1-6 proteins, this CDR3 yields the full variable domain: NAGVMQNPRHLVRRRGQEARLRCSPMKGHSHVYWYRQLPEEGLKFMVYLQKENIIDESGMPKERFSAEFPKEGPSILRIQQVVRGDSAAYFCASSPGDSPLHFGNGTRLTVT.